Included here is one T cell receptor (beta chain) sequence, with context. What it binds is not known. The record originates from a study of T cells in Graves' hyperthyroidism and ophthalmopathy. General study findings and limits: The blood repertoire included most of the expanded thyroid clonotypes above 0.001.

What was amplified from RNA transcripts were TCR beta CDR3 regions. The HTBI primer set was used in a first-round RT-PCR of the TCR CDR3. Using its own MiXCR run on the multiplex PCR reads, TCRdb lists one record per CDR3 protein. The data contain about 280,000 distinct CDR3 sequences, 25% to 30% of them seen just once; the ten biggest clones take up about a quarter. Reasons for excluding patients were uncontrolled infection, other autoimmune disease, pregnancy or lactation. Clinical symptoms, serum thyroxine and TRAb, thyroid ultrasound and orbital computed tomography were used for the diagnoses. The germline gives CDR1 MNHEY, CDR2 SVGEGT. The CDR3 has 16 amino acids. Trimming cost V 3 bases and J 0 bases, with 14 bases left between them.

The sequencing input was blood. The TCR was taken from a man aged 35 to 55 with Graves' hyperthyroidism that later progressed to Graves' ophthalmopathy. The chain recombines TRBV6-2 or TRBV6-3 with TRBJ1-2; D gene uncertain. CDR3 DNA sequence: TGTGCCAGCAGTTATGGACGATTAAGCCCTAACTATGGCTACACCTTC. Translating gives CASSYGRLSPNYGYTF.